The 14 T cell receptor beta chains below all came from one sample that was sequenced in a study of shared clonotypes between healthy human individuals. Clones were read by immunoSEQ multiplex PCR, and TCRdb kept only the in-frame ones, dropping some. The sample records about 660,000 clones, under 80% being singletons. Sequencing was performed on memory CD4+ T cells sorted from blood. Subset in this sample: CD45RA-negative fraction. The receptors were gathered from a woman aged 25 to 39 in good health.

The chain combines TRBV4-2 with TRBJ1-2; no firm D call. Trimming removed 1 base at V and 6 bases at J, with 9 bases between. This CDR3 region has 13 residues. Germline V lookup: CDR1 LGHNA, CDR2 YNFKEQ. The CDR3 DNA follows: TGTGCCAGCAGCCAAGTCGAGGGCCATGGCTACACCTTC. Translation gives CASSQVEGHGYTF.

On this clone itself: Other DNA sequences from this sample encode an identical CDR3 as well. The chain combines TRBV5-1 with TRBJ2-5; weak D call: TRBD2 (5 bases). The V end was cut by 4 bases, the J end by 2 bases, with 12 bases between. The CDR3 runs to 14 residues. Germline assignment: CDR1 SGHRS and CDR2 YFSETQ. The CDR3 bases are TGCGCCAGCAGCCCTGGACGGGAACAAGAGACCCAGTACTTC. It encodes CASSPGREQETQYF.

The chain couples TRBV5-4 to TRBJ1-4; tentatively, D is TRBD1 (5 bases). Germline V gene sequence: CDR1 SGHNT, CDR2 YYREEE (reference sequence). This CDR3 contains 13 residues. The V end lost 3 bases, the J end lost 5 bases, and 8 bases lay between the germline ends. This CDR3 reads CASSWDVNEKLFF. The DNA of the CDR3 is TGTGCCAGCAGCTGGGACGTAAATGAAAAACTGTTTTTT. Supplemented by reference TRBV5-4 and TRBJ1-4, the full variable domain reads ETGVTQSPTHLIKTRGQQVTLRCSSQSGHNTVSWYQQALGQGPQFIFQYYREEENGRGNFPPRFSGLQFPNYSSELNVNALELDDSALYLCASSWDVNEKLFFGSGTQLSVL.

The CDR3 here is CASNPSSSSYNEQFF. In DNA form, the CDR3 reads TGCGCCAGCAACCCTTCCTCAAGCTCCTACAATGAGCAGTTCTTC. This chain uses TRBV4-1 with TRBJ2-1; no clear D. This CDR3 comprises 15 residues. V was shortened by 7 bases and J by 0 bases, with 13 bases between the two germline ends. In germline, CDR1 is MGHRA, CDR2 YSYEKL.

This sequence joins TRBV11-2 and TRBJ1-5; tentatively, D is TRBD1 (6 bases). From germline, CDR1 is SGHAT and CDR2 FQNNGV. The CDR3 has 18 amino acids. V lost 5 bases, J lost 7 bases, and 27 bases lay in between. In DNA form, the CDR3 reads TGTGCCAGCAGCCCCGACAGGTCGTCTGATGGTGCCGGGCAGCCCCAGCATTTT. It translates to CASSPDRSSDGAGQPQHF.

The gene calls are TRBV5-1 and TRBJ2-1; TRBD2 is a possible D gene (7 bases). The CDR3 contains 13 residues. CDR1 and CDR2 (germline): SGHRS, YFSETQ. The V end was cut by 4 bases, the J end by 9 bases, with 14 bases between. The CDR3 region has the DNA TGCGCCAGCAGCCCCGAGGGAGGGGGTGAGCAGTTCTTC. It is translated as CASSPEGGGEQFF.

V gene TRBV9 combines with J gene TRBJ2-2; tentative D call: TRBD2 (5 bases). The V gene's germline CDR1 is SGDLS and CDR2 YYNGEE. V lost 2 bases to trimming and J lost 8 bases, with 10 bases between them. CDR3 size: 13 residues. The CDR3 here is CASSVRVAGELFF. CDR3 bases: TGTGCCAGCAGCGTGAGGGTGGCTGGGGAGCTGTTTTTT. Based on the CDR3 plus reference TRBV9 and TRBJ2-2, the full variable domain is DSGVTQTPKHLITATGQRVTLRCSPRSGDLSVYWYQQSLDQGLQFLIQYYNGEERAKGNILERFSAQQFPDLHSELNLSSLELGDSALYFCASSVRVAGELFFGEGSRLTVL.

This sequence joins TRBV27 and TRBJ2-7; TRBD1 agrees at 8 bases. Germline V gene sequence: CDR1 MNHEY, CDR2 SMNVEV (reference sequence). CDR3 length: 15 amino acids. Trimming cost V 2 bases and J 7 bases; bases outside gene matches: 10. CDR3 in DNA: TGTGCCAGCAGTTTAAGCCAGGGGGCAGTGGGGGAGCAGTACTTC. Encoded protein: CASSLSQGAVGEQYF.

CDR3 in amino acids: CVRSSPGQWNSPLHF. CDR3 nucleotides: TGTGTCAGAAGCTCGCCGGGACAGTGGAATTCACCCCTCCACTTT. The chain recombines TRBV7-5 with TRBJ1-6; the table names TRBD1, a call not compared with the DNA. TRBV7-5 corresponds to a pseudogene. The CDR3 extends over 15 amino acids.

This chain joins TRBV7-9 and TRBJ1-2; TRBD1 matches at 7 bases. The CDR3 is made up of 14 amino acids. V gave up 5 bases and J gave up 3 bases; unmatched junction bases: 6. Per the germline V gene, CDR1 is SEHNR and CDR2 is FQNEAQ (reference sequence). The CDR3 spells CASSDRVLHYGYTF. The CDR3 region has the DNA TGTGCCAGCAGCGACAGGGTATTACACTATGGCTACACCTTC.

This chain connects TRBV13 to TRBJ2-7; 9 bases are shared with TRBD2. The CDR3 is made up of 15 amino acids. Germline V lookup: CDR1 PRHDT, CDR2 FYEKMQ (reference sequence). V trimming: 0 bases; J trimming: 0 bases; junction bases outside the gene matches: 0. The CDR3 region has the DNA TGTGCCAGCAGCTTAGGGACTAGCGGCTCCTACGAGCAGTACTTC. It translates to CASSLGTSGSYEQYF.

V gene TRBV27 combines with J gene TRBJ1-4, with 7 bases aligning to TRBD1. Germline-derived CDR1 and CDR2 are MNHEY and SMNVEV (reference sequence). V lost 0 bases to trimming and J lost 7 bases; unmatched junction nucleotides: 8. This CDR3 has 16 residues. The DNA of the CDR3 is TGTGCCAGCAGTTTATCAGGGGGCGATCTCCCTGAAAAACTGTTTTTT. Translation gives CASSLSGGDLPEKLFF.

This chain links TRBV5-8 with TRBJ2-7, with D unresolved. The CDR3 length is 14 residues. V lost 2 bases to trimming and J lost 2 bases, with 11 bases between them. The V gene's germline CDR1 is SGHTS and CDR2 YDEGEE. The CDR3 coding sequence is TGTGCCAGCAGCTTTAGGGCGGAAACCTACGAGCAGTACTTC. It codes for CASSFRAETYEQYF.

This clone was detected once. The J gene is TRBJ2-2, the V gene TRBV18; D may correspond to TRBD1 or TRBD2 (5 bases each). Germline V gene lookup returns CDR1 KGHSH and CDR2 LQKENI. The V end lost 4 bases, the J end lost 4 bases, and 7 bases lay between the germline ends. The CDR3 contains 13 residues. The CDR3 DNA reads TGTGCCAGCTCACGGGACGGCACCGGGGAGCTGTTTTTT. Translating gives CASSRDGTGELFF.